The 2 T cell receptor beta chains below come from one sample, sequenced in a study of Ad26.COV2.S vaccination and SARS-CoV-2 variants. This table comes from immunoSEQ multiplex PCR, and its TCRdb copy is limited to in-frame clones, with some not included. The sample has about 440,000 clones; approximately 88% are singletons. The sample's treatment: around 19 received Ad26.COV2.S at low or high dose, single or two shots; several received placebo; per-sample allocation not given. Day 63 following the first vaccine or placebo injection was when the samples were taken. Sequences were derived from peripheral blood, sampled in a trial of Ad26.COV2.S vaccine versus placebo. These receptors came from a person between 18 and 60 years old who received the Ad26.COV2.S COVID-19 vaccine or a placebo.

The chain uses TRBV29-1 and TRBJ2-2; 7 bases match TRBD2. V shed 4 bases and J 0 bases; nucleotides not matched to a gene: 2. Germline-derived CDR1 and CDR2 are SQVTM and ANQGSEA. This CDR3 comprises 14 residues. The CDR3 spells CSVALAANTGELFF. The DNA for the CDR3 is TGCAGCGTTGCTCTAGCGGCGAACACCGGGGAGCTGTTTTTT.

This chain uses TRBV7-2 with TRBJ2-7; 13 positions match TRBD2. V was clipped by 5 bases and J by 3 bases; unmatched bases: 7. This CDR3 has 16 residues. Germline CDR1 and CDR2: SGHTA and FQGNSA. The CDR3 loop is CASSNTGTSGIYEQYF. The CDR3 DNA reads TGTGCCAGCAGCAACACCGGGACTAGCGGGATCTACGAGCAGTACTTC.